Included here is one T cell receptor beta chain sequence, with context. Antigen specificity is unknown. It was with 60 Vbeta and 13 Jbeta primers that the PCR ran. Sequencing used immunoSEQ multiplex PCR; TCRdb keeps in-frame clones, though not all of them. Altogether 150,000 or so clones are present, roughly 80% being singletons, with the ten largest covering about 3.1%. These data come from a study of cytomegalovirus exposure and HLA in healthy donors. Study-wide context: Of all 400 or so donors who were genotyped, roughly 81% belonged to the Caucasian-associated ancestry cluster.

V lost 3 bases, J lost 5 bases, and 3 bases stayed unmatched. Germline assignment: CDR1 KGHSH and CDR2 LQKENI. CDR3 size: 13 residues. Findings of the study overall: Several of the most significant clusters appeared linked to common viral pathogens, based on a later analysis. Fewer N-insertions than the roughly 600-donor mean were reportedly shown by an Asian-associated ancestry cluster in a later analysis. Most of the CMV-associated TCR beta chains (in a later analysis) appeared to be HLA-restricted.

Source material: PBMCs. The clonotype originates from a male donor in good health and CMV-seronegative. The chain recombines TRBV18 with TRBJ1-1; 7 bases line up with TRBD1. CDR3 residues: CASSPVRGTEAFF. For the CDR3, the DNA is TGTGCCAGCTCACCGGTCAGGGGGACTGAAGCTTTCTTT.